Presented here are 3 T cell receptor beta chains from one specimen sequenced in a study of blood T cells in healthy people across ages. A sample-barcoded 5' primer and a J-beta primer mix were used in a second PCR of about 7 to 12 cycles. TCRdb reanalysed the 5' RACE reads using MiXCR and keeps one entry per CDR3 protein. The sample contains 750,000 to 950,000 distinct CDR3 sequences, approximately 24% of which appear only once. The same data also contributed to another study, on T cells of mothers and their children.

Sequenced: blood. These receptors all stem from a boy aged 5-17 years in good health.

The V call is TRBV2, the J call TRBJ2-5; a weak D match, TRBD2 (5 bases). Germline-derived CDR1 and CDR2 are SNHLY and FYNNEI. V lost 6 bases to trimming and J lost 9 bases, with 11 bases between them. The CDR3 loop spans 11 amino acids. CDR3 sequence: CASRLTRAQYF. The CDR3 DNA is TGTGCCAGCAGACTGACGCGGGCCCAGTACTTC.

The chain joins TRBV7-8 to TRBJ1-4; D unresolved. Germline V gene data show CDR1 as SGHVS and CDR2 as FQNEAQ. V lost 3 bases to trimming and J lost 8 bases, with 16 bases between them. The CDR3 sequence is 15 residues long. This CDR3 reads CASSFFPEVGEKLFF. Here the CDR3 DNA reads TGTGCCAGCAGCTTCTTCCCTGAAGTGGGAGAAAAACTGTTTTTT.

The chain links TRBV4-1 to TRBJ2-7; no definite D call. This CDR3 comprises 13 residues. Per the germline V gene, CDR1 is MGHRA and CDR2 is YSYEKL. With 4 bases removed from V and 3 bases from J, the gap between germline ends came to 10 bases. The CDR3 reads CASSPSSHYEQYF. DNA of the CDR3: TGCGCCAGCAGCCCAAGTTCTCACTACGAGCAGTACTTC.